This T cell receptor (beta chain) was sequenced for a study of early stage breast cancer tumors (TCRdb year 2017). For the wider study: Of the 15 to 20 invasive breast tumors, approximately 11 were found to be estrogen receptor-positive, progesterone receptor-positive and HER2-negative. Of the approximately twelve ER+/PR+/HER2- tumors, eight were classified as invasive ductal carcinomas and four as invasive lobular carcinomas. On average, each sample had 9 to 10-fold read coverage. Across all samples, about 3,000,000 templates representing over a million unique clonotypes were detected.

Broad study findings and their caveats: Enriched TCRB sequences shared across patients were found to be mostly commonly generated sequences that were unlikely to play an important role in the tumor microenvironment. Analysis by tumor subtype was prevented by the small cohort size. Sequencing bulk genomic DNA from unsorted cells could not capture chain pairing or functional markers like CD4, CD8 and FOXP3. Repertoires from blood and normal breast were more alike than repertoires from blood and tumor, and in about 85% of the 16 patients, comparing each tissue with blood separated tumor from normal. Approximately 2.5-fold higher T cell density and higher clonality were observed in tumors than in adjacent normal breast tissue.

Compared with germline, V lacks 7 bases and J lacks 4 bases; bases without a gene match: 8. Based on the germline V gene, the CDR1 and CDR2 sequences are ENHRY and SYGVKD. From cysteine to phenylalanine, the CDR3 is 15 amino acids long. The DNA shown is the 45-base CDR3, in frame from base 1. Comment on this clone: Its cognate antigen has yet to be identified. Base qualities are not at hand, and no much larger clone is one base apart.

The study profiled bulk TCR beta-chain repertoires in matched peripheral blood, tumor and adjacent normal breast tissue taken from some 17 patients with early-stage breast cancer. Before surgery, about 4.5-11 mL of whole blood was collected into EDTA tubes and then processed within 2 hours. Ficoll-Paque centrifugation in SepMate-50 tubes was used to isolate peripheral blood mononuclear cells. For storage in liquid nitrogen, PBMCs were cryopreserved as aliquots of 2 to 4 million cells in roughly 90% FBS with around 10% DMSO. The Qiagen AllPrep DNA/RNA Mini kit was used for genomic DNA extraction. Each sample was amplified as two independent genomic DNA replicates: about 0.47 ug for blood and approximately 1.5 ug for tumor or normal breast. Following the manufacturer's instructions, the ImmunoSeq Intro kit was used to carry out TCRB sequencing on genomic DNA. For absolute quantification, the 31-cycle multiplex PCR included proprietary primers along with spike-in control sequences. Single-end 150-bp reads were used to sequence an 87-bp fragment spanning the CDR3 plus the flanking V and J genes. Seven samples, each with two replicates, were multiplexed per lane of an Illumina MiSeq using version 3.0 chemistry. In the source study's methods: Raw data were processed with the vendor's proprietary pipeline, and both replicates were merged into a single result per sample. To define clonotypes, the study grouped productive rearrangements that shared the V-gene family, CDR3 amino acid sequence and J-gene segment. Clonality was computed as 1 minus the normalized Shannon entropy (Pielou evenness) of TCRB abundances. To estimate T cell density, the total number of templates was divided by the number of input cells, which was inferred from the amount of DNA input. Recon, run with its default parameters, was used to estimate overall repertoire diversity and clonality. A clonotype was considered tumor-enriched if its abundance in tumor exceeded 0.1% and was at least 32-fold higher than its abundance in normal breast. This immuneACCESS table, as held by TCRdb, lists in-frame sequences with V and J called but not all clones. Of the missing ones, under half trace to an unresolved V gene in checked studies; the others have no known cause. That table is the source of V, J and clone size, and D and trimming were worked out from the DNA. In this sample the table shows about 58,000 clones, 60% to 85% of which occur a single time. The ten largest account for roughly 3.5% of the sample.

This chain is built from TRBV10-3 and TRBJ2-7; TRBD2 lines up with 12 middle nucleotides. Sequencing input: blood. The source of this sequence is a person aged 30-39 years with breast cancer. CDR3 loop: CAIKGLAGTVYEQYF. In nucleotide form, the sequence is TGTGCCATCAAAGGACTAGCGGGAACGGTGTACGAGCAGTACTTC.